This entry lists 9 T cell receptor beta chains sequenced from one sample in a study of blood T cell repertoires in COVID-19. Clones were read by immunoSEQ multiplex PCR, and TCRdb kept only the in-frame ones, dropping some. The sample has tens of thousands of clones; roughly four fifths are singletons. The sequenced material came from peripheral blood. The receptor source for this set is a man in his forties or fifties with active or convalescent COVID-19.

This clone was counted only a few times. The V and J genes are TRBV7-9 and TRBJ1-3, with 9 bases identical to TRBD1. The CDR3 has 16 amino acids. The V and J ends lost 5 bases and 0 bases, in that order; junction bases with no gene match: 5. CDR1 is SEHNR, CDR2 FQNEAQ, per germline (reference sequence). CDR3 nucleotides: TGTGCCAGCAGCGGGACAGGGTCTCTCTCTGGAAACACCATATATTTT. This encodes CASSGTGSLSGNTIYF.

The rearrangement uses TRBV2 and TRBJ2-7, with a possible D match to TRBD1 (6 bases). Per the germline V gene, CDR1 is SNHLY and CDR2 is FYNNEI. The ends were cut back, 8 bases at V and 2 bases at J, with 13 bases in the middle. This CDR3 is 13 amino acids long. The CDR3 loop reads CASGDTYPYEQYF. Here the CDR3 DNA reads TGTGCCAGCGGGGACACCTATCCCTACGAGCAGTACTTC.

The rearrangement links TRBV11-2 to TRBJ2-5; perhaps TRBD1 as D (5 bases). Germline CDR1 reads SGHAT; CDR2 reads FQNNGV. The CDR3 runs to 14 residues. Trimming cost V 6 bases and J 5 bases, with 16 bases left between them. CDR3 protein: CASSQTARAETQYF. As DNA, the CDR3 is TGTGCCAGCAGTCAAACAGCCAGGGCCGAGACCCAGTACTTC. Combining the CDR3 with reference TRBV11-2 and TRBJ2-5 gives the whole variable domain EAGVAQSPRYKIIEKRQSVAFWCNPISGHATLYWYQQILGQGPKLLIQFQNNGVVDDSQLPKDRFSAERLKGVDSTLKIQPAKLEDSAVYLCASSQTARAETQYFGPGTRLLVL.

V is TRBV7-2 and J is TRBJ1-4, with D unclear. CDR1 is SGHTA, CDR2 FQGNSA, per germline. The CDR3 covers 15 residues. The V end lost 2 bases, the J end lost 8 bases, and 15 bases lay between the germline ends. CDR3 residues: CASSLTGSRGEKLFF. The DNA for the CDR3 is TGTGCCAGCAGCTTAACCGGGTCGAGAGGCGAAAAACTGTTTTTT.

A single count supports this clone. The chain is built from TRBV7-7 and TRBJ2-5; 15 bases line up with TRBD2. Losses at the gene ends were 5 bases for V and 2 bases for J; bases not matched to a gene: 3. Germline V gene data show CDR1 as SSHAT and CDR2 as FNYEAQ (reference sequence). This CDR3 comprises 16 residues. The CDR3 loop is CASSPGLAGGQETQYF. CDR3 in DNA: TGTGCCAGCAGCCCAGGACTAGCGGGGGGGCAAGAGACCCAGTACTTC.

This clone was detected only a few times. This chain links TRBV24-1 with TRBJ1-3; tentative D call: TRBD1 (5 bases). The CDR3 contains 13 residues. CDR1 and CDR2 from the germline V gene are KGHDR and SFDVKD. V was pared by 10 bases and J by 0 bases, with 9 bases between. The CDR3 DNA reads TGTGCCACAGGACATATCTCTGGAAACACCATATATTTT. Translating it yields CATGHISGNTIYF.

This clone came up a few times. The V call is TRBV21-1, the J call TRBJ2-7; TRBD1 is the table's D call and was not checked against the DNA. TRBV21-1 is tagged as a pseudogene. The CDR3 has 12 amino acids. This CDR3 is CASSKITYEQYF. DNA of the CDR3: TGTGCCAGCAGCAAAATCACCTACGAGCAGTACTTC.

In this sample, this clone turned up once. This chain connects TRBV4-3 to TRBJ2-1; TRBD1 might be the D (5 bases). The CDR3 runs to 16 residues. V was cut by 0 bases and J by 7 bases, with 16 bases left in between. Germline CDR1 is LGHNA and CDR2 is YSLEER. The CDR3 protein is CASSQDWQGRINEQFF. CDR3 bases: TGCGCCAGCAGCCAAGATTGGCAGGGCCGTATAAATGAGCAGTTCTTC.

The rearrangement links TRBV6-2 or TRBV6-3 to TRBJ2-3; TRBD1 matches at 10 bases. Germline V CDR1 and CDR2: MNHEY, SVGEGT. V trimming: 4 bases; J trimming: 6 bases; junction bases outside the gene matches: 7. CDR3 size: 15 residues. The CDR3 spells CASSWGTGDVDTQYF. The CDR3 region has the DNA TGTGCCAGCAGTTGGGGGACAGGGGATGTGGATACGCAGTATTTT.